A single sample gave rise to the 8 T cell receptor beta chains below, sequenced in a study of shared clonotypes between healthy human individuals. Sequenced by immunoSEQ multiplex PCR; TCRdb stores in-frame clones only, minus some. Of 2.5 million or so clones in the sample, roughly nine tenths were seen once. The sequencing input was naive CD4+ T cells sorted from blood. Regarding subset: CD45RA+ positively selected. These receptors all come from a man aged 18 to 35 in good health.

The gene calls are TRBV11-1 and TRBJ2-7, with TRBD1 identical over 9 bases. This CDR3 has 15 residues. The V segment lost 2 bases and the J segment 3 bases; nucleotides outside the gene matches: 5. The V gene's germline CDR1 is SGHAT and CDR2 FQDESV (reference sequence). The CDR3 region has the DNA TGTGCCAGCAGCTTACCCGGGACAGGGCTCTACGAGCAGTACTTC. This translates into CASSLPGTGLYEQYF. Looking up the rest from reference TRBV11-1 and TRBJ2-7 gives the full variable domain: EAEVAQSPRYKITEKSQAVAFWCDPISGHATLYWYRQILGQGPELLVQFQDESVVDDSQLPKDRFSAERLKGVDSTLKIQPAELGDSAMYLCASSLPGTGLYEQYFGPGTRLTVT.

The chain couples TRBV5-1 to TRBJ2-3; D remains ambiguous. The germline gives CDR1 SGHRS, CDR2 YFSETQ. Trimming cost V 0 bases and J 0 bases, with 11 bases left between them. The CDR3 is 16 amino acids. CDR3 nucleotide sequence: TGCGCCAGCAGCTTGGGGCAGGAAGTTAGCACAGATACGCAGTATTTT. It specifies CASSLGQEVSTDTQYF.

This clone has only a few counts. V is TRBV5-4 and J is TRBJ2-1; 7 bases match TRBD2. After removal of 4 bases from V and 6 bases from J, the junction contained 7 bases not matched to a gene. Germline assignment: CDR1 SGHNT and CDR2 YYREEE (reference sequence). The CDR3 contains 14 residues. The CDR3 loop is CASSPPPGGNEQFF. The DNA of the CDR3 is TGTGCCAGCAGCCCTCCGCCGGGGGGCAATGAGCAGTTCTTC.

For the CDR3, the DNA is TGTGCCAGCAGTGAATATGGACAGGGATGGACTTCACCCCTCCACTTT. Translation: CASSEYGQGWTSPLHF. The rearrangement links TRBV6-1 to TRBJ1-6; 8 bases align to TRBD1. The V gene end was trimmed by 2 bases and the J gene end by 9 bases; junction bases not matched to a gene: 9. In germline, CDR1 is MNHNS, CDR2 SASEGT. This CDR3 spans 16 amino acids.

This sequence joins TRBV5-4 and TRBJ1-4, with 8 bases lining up with TRBD1. V lost 5 bases to trimming and J lost 7 bases; unmatched junction nucleotides: 7. This CDR3 contains 14 residues. The germline gives CDR1 SGHNT, CDR2 YYREEE (reference sequence). In DNA, the CDR3 is TGTGCCAGCAGTCCTGACAGGGGTGTTGAAAAACTGTTTTTT. Amino acid sequence: CASSPDRGVEKLFF.

This clone was detected once. One end of the junction does not line up with germline, which may come from a read error. The chain combines TRBV28 with TRBJ2-7, with 10 bases lining up with TRBD1. The CDR3 contains 18 residues. Germline CDR1 MDHEN, CDR2 SYDVKM. The CDR3 protein is CASSLFFLSTGTGVEQYF. The CDR3 DNA sequence: TGTGCCAGCAGCTTATTCTTCCTTTCTACCGGGACAGGGGTCGAGCAGTACTTC. Full variable domain (remainder filled in from reference TRBV28 and TRBJ2-7): DVKVTQSSRYLVKRTGEKVFLECVQDMDHENMFWYRQDPGLGLRLIYFSYDVKMKEKGDIPEGYSVSREKKERFSLILESASTNQTSMYLCASSLFFLSTGTGVEQYFGPGTRLTVT.

As concerns this clone: In the same sample, other DNA sequences code for this CDR3. The chain is built from TRBV4-3 and TRBJ1-2; D not resolved. The CDR3 consists of 13 residues. V was pared by 0 bases and J by 2 bases, with 4 bases between. Germline V gives CDR1 LGHNA, CDR2 YSLEER. CDR3 region: CASSQDLNYGYTF. The CDR3 nucleotides are TGCGCCAGCAGCCAAGATCTGAACTATGGCTACACCTTC.

V is TRBV5-6 and J is TRBJ2-2; D remains ambiguous. V lost 4 bases and J 6 bases, leaving 7 bases between the germline ends. This CDR3 region has 12 residues. CDR1 SGHDT and CDR2 YYEEEE come from the germline V gene. The CDR3 region is CASSPRAGELFF. The CDR3 DNA sequence: TGTGCCAGCAGCCCTAGGGCCGGGGAGCTGTTTTTT.